This is a list of T cell receptor beta chains from one sample in a study of vaccination effects on CD4 cells after COVID-19. Repertoires were generated with immunoSEQ multiplex PCR, while TCRdb's copy carries only in-frame clones and drops some. The sample records nearly 50,000 clones, about 74% being singletons. Their antigens are not known. The sequencing here drew on CD4+ T cells from PBMCs cultured without peptide, taken after COVID-19 vaccination. The receptors originated from a human donor who had a prior SARS-CoV-2 infection. Each CDR3 is given with its conserved first and last residue. D genes are given only for firm matches. Rows give clone size only sometimes, using once, few, many, or a class for an expanded clone.

NA TRBJ1-5 17 TRBV19 NA TGTGCCAGTAGTATGGCCCGGGGGGTGGGGCGCAATCAGCCCCAGCATTTT CASSMARGVGRNQPQHF
NA TRBJ2-5 15 TRBV5-4 TRBD1 TGTGCCAGCAGCACCGACAGGGGAACGTCGGAGACCCAGTACTTC CASSTDRGTSETQYF
NA TRBJ2-2 15 TRBV7-8 NA TGTGCCAGCAGCTTAGCCTACAGGGTCACCGGGGAGCTGTTTTTT CASSLAYRVTGELFF
NA TRBJ1-1 13 TRBV5-1 NA TGCGCCAGCAGCTTGGGTGGGAACACTGAAGCTTTCTTT CASSLGGNTEAFF
NA TRBJ2-4 14 TRBV30 NA TGTGCCTGGAGTGTAAAGGGGGTTGTGAACATTCAGTACTTC CAWSVKGVVNIQYF
NA TRBJ2-1 17 TRBV24-1 NA TGTGCCACCAGTGACGCCTCAGCGGTCAGCTCCTACAATGAGCAGTTCTTC CATSDASAVSSYNEQFF
once TRBJ2-7 16 TRBV4-2 TRBD2 TGTGCCAGCAGCCAAGCACCGGCTAGCGGATCCTACGAGCAGTACTTC CASSQAPASGSYEQYF
few TRBJ2-5 15 TRBV6-2/TRBV6-3 TRBD2 TGTGCCAGCAGTTACCTGCGGGGGGCCGGGGAGACCCAGTACTTC CASSYLRGAGETQYF
once TRBJ2-1 11 TRBV2 NA TGTGCCAGCAGTGGTCCCGATGAGCAGTTCTTC CASSGPDEQFF
medium-sized TRBJ2-1 19 TRBV12-5 NA TGTGCTAGTGGTTTGGTACTGTTTGGCCAGGGTCGAGTTGGAGCTGAGCAGTTCTTC CASGLVLFGQGRVGAEQFF
once TRBJ2-3 16 TRBV4-3 NA TGCGCCAGCAGCCATACTGCAGGTCGGGTAGCAGATACGCAGTATTTT CASSHTAGRVADTQYF
NA TRBJ2-3 15 TRBV11-3 NA TGTGCCAGCAGCTTAGCGTCGGGGGCTACAGATACGCAGTATTTT CASSLASGATDTQYF
NA TRBJ2-5 15 TRBV28 NA TGTGCCAGCAGTTCAGGCTTTGTGGGCAAAGAGACCCAGTACTTC CASSSGFVGKETQYF